The rows below give T cell receptor beta chains drawn from one sample of a study of blood T cells in healthy people across ages. Each CDR3 protein is one row after TCRdb ran MiXCR on the 5' RACE reads. The data show hundreds of thousands of distinct CDR3 sequences, 24% seen once. These same records also appear under a second study, on T cells of mothers and their children.

The sequenced material came from blood. These receptors all stem from a boy younger than 18 in good health. Both conserved end residues are part of each CDR3. The order of the fields is D gene, J gene, V gene, clone size, CDR3 protein, CDR3 DNA. The D gene is left open where the match is weak. The size entry is marked missing in some rows and otherwise reads once, few, many or a size class.

d_call: .; j_call: TRBJ2-3; v_call: TRBV9; clone_size: .; cdr3_aa: CASSGGMGPRRADTQYF; cdr3_nt: TGTGCCAGCAGCGGGGGGATGGGGCCTCGAAGGGCAGATACGCAGTATTTT
d_call: .; j_call: TRBJ2-3; v_call: TRBV7-9; clone_size: few; cdr3_aa: CASSKPDKKDSTDTQYF; cdr3_nt: TGTGCCAGCAGCAAACCAGACAAAAAGGACAGCACAGATACGCAGTATTTT
d_call: TRBD1; j_call: TRBJ1-6; v_call: TRBV3-1; clone_size: few; cdr3_aa: CASSPGTGTNSPLHF; cdr3_nt: TGTGCCAGCAGCCCCGGGACAGGGACCAATTCACCCCTCCACTTT
d_call: .; j_call: TRBJ1-3; v_call: TRBV4-2; clone_size: .; cdr3_aa: CASSQAKGTISGNTIYF; cdr3_nt: TGTGCCAGCAGCCAAGCGAAGGGGACGATATCTGGAAACACCATATATTTT
d_call: .; j_call: TRBJ1-1; v_call: TRBV11-2; clone_size: .; cdr3_aa: CAAAPKNTEAFF; cdr3_nt: TGTGCCGCGGCCCCGAAGAACACTGAAGCTTTCTTT
d_call: .; j_call: TRBJ2-3; v_call: TRBV5-5; clone_size: few; cdr3_aa: CASSPGSADTQYF; cdr3_nt: TGTGCCAGCAGCCCGGGCTCCGCGGATACGCAGTATTTT
d_call: TRBD2; j_call: TRBJ2-5; v_call: TRBV7-2; clone_size: few; cdr3_aa: CASSPRSTSGRGSAQYF; cdr3_nt: TGTGCCAGCAGTCCTAGGTCGACTAGCGGGAGGGGCTCGGCCCAGTACTTC
d_call: .; j_call: TRBJ2-6; v_call: TRBV29-1; clone_size: .; cdr3_aa: CSVEVSGANVLTF; cdr3_nt: TGCAGCGTTGAGGTCTCTGGGGCCAACGTCCTGACTTTC
d_call: TRBD1; j_call: TRBJ2-7; v_call: TRBV6-6; clone_size: .; cdr3_aa: CASSNRGVSSYEQYF; cdr3_nt: TGTGCCAGCAGTAACAGGGGGGTGAGCTCCTACGAGCAGTACTTC
d_call: .; j_call: TRBJ1-1; v_call: TRBV6-5; clone_size: few; cdr3_aa: CASSYGVLNTEAFF; cdr3_nt: TGTGCCAGCAGTTACGGGGTTTTGAACACTGAAGCTTTCTTT
d_call: .; j_call: TRBJ1-1; v_call: TRBV7-3; clone_size: .; cdr3_aa: CASSLTADPGAGTEAFF; cdr3_nt: TGTGCCAGCAGCTTAACGGCGGATCCCGGTGCGGGCACTGAAGCTTTCTTT
d_call: .; j_call: TRBJ2-1; v_call: TRBV5-1; clone_size: .; cdr3_aa: CASSPPPDEEQFF; cdr3_nt: TGCGCCAGCAGCCCCCCCCCGGACGAAGAGCAGTTCTTC
d_call: .; j_call: TRBJ2-4; v_call: TRBV4-1; clone_size: few; cdr3_aa: CASSQDVKGFSKNIQYF; cdr3_nt: TGCGCCAGCAGCCAAGACGTAAAGGGCTTTTCCAAAAACATTCAGTACTTC
d_call: TRBD2; j_call: TRBJ2-3; v_call: TRBV4-3; clone_size: .; cdr3_aa: CASSQDIGGADTQYF; cdr3_nt: TGCGCCAGCAGCCAAGATATCGGGGGGGCCGATACGCAGTATTTT
d_call: .; j_call: TRBJ1-4; v_call: TRBV20-1; clone_size: .; cdr3_aa: CSARTDWDGFNSLSNEKLFF; cdr3_nt: TGCAGTGCTAGAACCGATTGGGACGGATTCAACAGCCTGTCAAATGAAAAACTGTTTTTT
d_call: .; j_call: TRBJ2-1; v_call: TRBV7-9; clone_size: few; cdr3_aa: CASSFWAGNEQFF; cdr3_nt: TGTGCCAGCAGCTTCTGGGCCGGGAATGAGCAGTTCTTC
d_call: TRBD1; j_call: TRBJ2-7; v_call: TRBV12-3/TRBV12-4; clone_size: many; cdr3_aa: CASSLRDRGYEQYF; cdr3_nt: TGTGCCAGCAGCCTACGAGACAGGGGATACGAGCAGTACTTC
d_call: .; j_call: TRBJ2-5; v_call: TRBV4-1; clone_size: .; cdr3_aa: CASSQDWGSMWPETQYF; cdr3_nt: TGCGCCAGCAGCCAAGATTGGGGCTCCATGTGGCCAGAGACCCAGTACTTC
d_call: .; j_call: TRBJ2-3; v_call: TRBV4-3; clone_size: .; cdr3_aa: CASSQNAGQITDTQYF; cdr3_nt: TGCGCCAGCAGCCAAAATGCGGGACAGATCACAGATACGCAGTATTTT
d_call: TRBD1; j_call: TRBJ1-2; v_call: TRBV27; clone_size: few; cdr3_aa: CASSLIRTGRYYGYTF; cdr3_nt: TGTGCCAGCAGTTTGATACGGACAGGGCGCTACTATGGCTACACCTTC
d_call: TRBD1; j_call: TRBJ1-2; v_call: TRBV7-2; clone_size: few; cdr3_aa: CASSLGQGAEGYTF; cdr3_nt: TGTGCCAGCAGCTTAGGTCAGGGGGCGGAGGGCTACACCTTC
d_call: .; j_call: TRBJ2-1; v_call: TRBV7-2; clone_size: .; cdr3_aa: CASSPRGPGSPYNGQFF; cdr3_nt: TGTGCCAGCAGCCCCCGAGGTCCCGGGTCCCCCTACAATGGGCAGTTCTTC
d_call: TRBD2; j_call: TRBJ2-1; v_call: TRBV18; clone_size: .; cdr3_aa: CASSPASGSRDEQFF; cdr3_nt: TGTGCCAGCTCACCCGCTAGCGGGAGTAGAGATGAGCAGTTCTTC
d_call: .; j_call: TRBJ2-2; v_call: TRBV28; clone_size: few; cdr3_aa: CASSEWPGELFF; cdr3_nt: TGTGCCAGCAGTGAATGGCCCGGGGAGCTGTTTTTT
d_call: TRBD1; j_call: TRBJ2-5; v_call: TRBV7-9; clone_size: .; cdr3_aa: CASSQSQDRRKYQETQYF; cdr3_nt: TGTGCCAGCAGCCAATCACAGGACAGGAGAAAGTACCAAGAGACCCAGTACTTC
d_call: .; j_call: TRBJ2-1; v_call: TRBV20-1; clone_size: .; cdr3_aa: CSAAGTSSGEQFF; cdr3_nt: TGCAGTGCAGCCGGGACGAGCTCCGGTGAGCAGTTCTTC
d_call: TRBD2; j_call: TRBJ2-7; v_call: TRBV20-1; clone_size: few; cdr3_aa: CSARPGTSGRISYEQYF; cdr3_nt: TGCAGTGCTAGACCCGGGACTAGCGGGAGGATCTCCTACGAGCAGTACTTC
d_call: .; j_call: TRBJ2-7; v_call: TRBV29-1; clone_size: few; cdr3_aa: CSVQAAYEQYF; cdr3_nt: TGCAGCGTCCAGGCTGCCTACGAGCAGTACTTC
d_call: .; j_call: TRBJ2-5; v_call: TRBV29-1; clone_size: .; cdr3_aa: CSVGGGPSQETQYF; cdr3_nt: TGCAGCGTTGGAGGGGGGCCATCACAAGAGACCCAGTACTTC
d_call: .; j_call: TRBJ2-7; v_call: TRBV3-1; clone_size: .; cdr3_aa: CASSQVLESSSEQYF; cdr3_nt: TGTGCCAGCAGCCAAGTTCTAGAGTCCTCTTCCGAGCAGTACTTC
d_call: .; j_call: TRBJ1-2; v_call: TRBV6-2/TRBV6-3; clone_size: .; cdr3_aa: CASSSLQGAGYTF; cdr3_nt: TGTGCCAGCAGTTCACTACAGGGAGCTGGCTACACCTTC
d_call: TRBD1; j_call: TRBJ2-5; v_call: TRBV7-2; clone_size: .; cdr3_aa: CASSWTGTANTAKTQYF; cdr3_nt: TGTGCCAGCAGCTGGACCGGGACAGCGAACACGGCGAAGACCCAGTACTTC